What follows are 31 T cell receptor beta chains derived from one specimen sequenced in a study of T cell responses to AZD1222 COVID-19 vaccine. Libraries were prepared by immunoSEQ multiplex PCR; TCRdb keeps only in-frame clonotypes and omits some of them. The table lists over 100,000 clones, roughly nine tenths of them singletons. The source was peripheral blood, collected on day 0 of AZD1222 vaccination. These receptors were taken from an adult in good health.

The CDR3 loop reads CASGGRGQPQHF. The CDR3 DNA follows: TGTGCCAGCGGGGGTCGGGGCCAGCCCCAGCATTTT. The chain joins TRBV6-5 to TRBJ1-5; tentative D call: TRBD1 (5 bases). Trimming took 8 bases from V and 7 from J, leaving 12 bases between them. This CDR3 is 12 amino acids long. Germline lookup yields CDR1 MNHEY and CDR2 SVGAGI.

The chain carries TRBV4-1 and TRBJ2-1; TRBD2 aligns across 8 bases. CDR3 size: 16 residues. From germline, CDR1 is MGHRA and CDR2 YSYEKL. The V and J ends lost 2 bases and 6 bases, in that order; junction bases with no gene match: 9. The CDR3 nucleotides are TGCGCCAGCAGCCAACCGACGTTCGGGAGGGGCAATGAGCAGTTCTTC. It codes for CASSQPTFGRGNEQFF.

This clone came up a few times. This sample also contains other DNA sequences that code for the same CDR3. The V gene is TRBV4-3, the J gene TRBJ2-5; 12 nucleotides line up with TRBD2. The junction had 4 bases not matched to a gene; V was cut back by 3 bases and J by 5 bases. CDR1 LGHNA and CDR2 YSLEER come from the germline V gene. CDR3 length: 15 amino acids. In DNA, the CDR3 is TGCGCCAGCAGCCAGCTAGCGGGGGGGCGGGAGACCCAGTACTTC. Translation: CASSQLAGGRETQYF.

The V gene is TRBV30, the J gene TRBJ1-2; perhaps TRBD1 as D (6 bases). From germline, CDR1 is GTSNPN and CDR2 SVGIG (reference sequence). V was clipped by 4 bases and J by 8 bases, with 11 bases between them. The CDR3 is made up of 11 amino acids. CDR3 sequence (DNA): TGTGCCTGGACCCTGCAGGGGGGCTACACCTTC. Translated: CAWTLQGGYTF.

The V and J genes are TRBV7-6 and TRBJ1-2; no definite D call. The V gene's germline CDR1 is SGHVS and CDR2 FNYEAQ. V lost 5 bases and J lost 8, with 15 bases in between. This CDR3 spans 13 amino acids. In nucleotides, the CDR3 is TGTGCCAGCAGCCCCTCGGGCCTATGGGGCTACACCTTC. Translated: CASSPSGLWGYTF.

The gene calls are TRBV4-2 and TRBJ2-7; 8 bases are a match to TRBD1. V lost 4 bases, J lost 2 bases, and 7 bases stayed unmatched. CDR1 is LGHNA, CDR2 YNFKEQ, per germline. This CDR3 region has 15 residues. CDR3 sequence (DNA): TGTGCCAGCAGCCCTACAGTGGGACAGGCCTACGAGCAGTACTTC. This codes for CASSPTVGQAYEQYF.

V is TRBV15 and J is TRBJ1-2; 7 nucleotides agree with TRBD1. J gave up 8 bases and V 0 bases, and 6 bases lay outside the gene matches. The CDR3 runs 14 residues. Looked up from germline, CDR1 is LNHNV and CDR2 is YYDKDF (reference sequence). The DNA of the CDR3 is TGTGCCACCAGCAGAGAGGGACAGCGGCAGGGCTACACCTTC. Translation gives CATSREGQRQGYTF.

This chain links TRBV14 with TRBJ1-1; D gene ambiguous. CDR1 and CDR2 from the germline V gene are SGHDN and FVKESK. Trimming stripped 1 base from V and 2 bases from J, with 5 bases between. The CDR3 spans 13 residues. The chain's CDR3 is CASSQGGNTEAFF. In DNA form, the CDR3 reads TGTGCCAGCAGCCAAGGGGGTAACACTGAAGCTTTCTTT. Together with reference TRBV14 and TRBJ1-1, the CDR3 gives the full variable domain: EAGVTQFPSHSVIEKGQTVTLRCDPISGHDNLYWYRRVMGKEIKFLLHFVKESKQDESGMPNNRFLAERTGGTYSTLKVQPAELEDSGVYFCASSQGGNTEAFFGQGTRLTVV.

The chain combines TRBV10-2 with TRBJ1-4; D unresolved. Trimming removed 2 bases from V and 6 bases from J, with 7 bases in between. The V gene's germline CDR1 is WSHSY and CDR2 SAAADI. This CDR3 region has 13 residues. In DNA form, the CDR3 reads TGCGCCAGCAGTGAGGGGTTTGATGAAAAACTGTTTTTT. The encoded protein is CASSEGFDEKLFF.

The chain has TRBV5-5 and TRBJ1-1; unclear D gene. The CDR3 runs 14 residues. CDR1 is SGHKS, CDR2 YYEKEE, per germline (reference sequence). V lost 2 bases and J 0 bases, leaving 8 bases between the germline ends. CDR3 DNA: TGTGCCAGCAGCTTTGACATCTTGAACACTGAAGCTTTCTTT. Residues: CASSFDILNTEAFF.

This clone was recorded once. The genes are TRBV27 and TRBJ2-7; tentatively, D is TRBD2 (7 bases). The germline gives CDR1 MNHEY, CDR2 SMNVEV (reference sequence). The length of the CDR3 is 14 residues. V lost 5 bases and J 2 bases, leaving 13 bases between the germline ends. CDR3 in amino acids: CASSGVGGPYEQYF. The CDR3 bases are TGTGCCAGCAGTGGGGTCGGGGGGCCCTACGAGCAGTACTTC.

The chain has TRBV5-6 and TRBJ1-2, with D perhaps matching TRBD1 (5 bases). The CDR3 has 13 residues. Trimming pared 3 bases from V and 6 bases from J, leaving 12 bases between. Germline values: CDR1 SGHDT, CDR2 YYEEEE. The CDR3 loop reads CASSYPDMHGYTF. CDR3 coding DNA: TGTGCCAGCAGCTACCCGGACATGCATGGCTACACCTTC.

The rearrangement links TRBV20-1 to TRBJ2-5, with 7 bases lining up with TRBD2. Germline V gene lookup returns CDR1 DFQATT and CDR2 SNEGSKA (reference sequence). The junction had 6 bases not matched to a gene; V was cut back by 5 bases and J by 9 bases. This CDR3 is built from 11 residues. As DNA, the CDR3 is TGCAGTGCTTATACTAGCGCGTCCCAGTACTTC. The encoded protein is CSAYTSASQYF.

J is TRBJ2-3 and V is TRBV30, with 8 bases that match TRBD2. Germline V gene data show CDR1 as GTSNPN and CDR2 as SVGIG (reference sequence). The CDR3 has 18 residues. V trimming: 0 bases; J trimming: 0 bases; junction bases outside the gene matches: 11. The CDR3 loop reads CAWSVDLAGRTSTDTQYF. The CDR3 region has the DNA TGTGCCTGGAGTGTTGATCTAGCGGGTCGAACTAGCACAGATACGCAGTATTTT.

The gene calls are TRBV27 and TRBJ1-5; 8 nucleotides line up with TRBD1. CDR1 and CDR2 (germline): MNHEY, SMNVEV (reference sequence). This CDR3 is built from 14 residues. V gave up 2 bases and J gave up 7 bases; unmatched junction bases: 4. The CDR3 loop reads CASSLQGAGQPQHF. The CDR3 coding sequence is TGTGCCAGCAGTTTACAGGGGGCAGGACAGCCCCAGCATTTT.

This clone was observed a few times. The J gene is TRBJ1-6, the V gene TRBV5-4; tentative D call: TRBD1 (5 bases). V was cut by 4 bases and J by 10 bases, with 12 bases left in between. This CDR3 region has 13 residues. Looked up from germline, CDR1 is SGHNT and CDR2 is YYREEE (reference sequence). In nucleotides, the CDR3 is TGTGCCAGCAGCGGACCGTCAGGGTCACCCCTCCACTTT. It translates to CASSGPSGSPLHF.

The chain employs TRBV9 and TRBJ1-6, with a weak D call TRBD1 (5 bases). CDR1 is SGDLS, CDR2 YYNGEE, per germline. The CDR3 consists of 12 residues. Trimming pared 0 bases from V and 14 bases from J, leaving 9 bases between. CDR3 coding DNA: TGTGCCAGCAGCGTAGGGGGGGGTTCCCTCCACTTT. Translating gives CASSVGGGSLHF.

This CDR3 is CASSVTGYGEQFF. The DNA for the CDR3 is TGTGCCAGCAGCGTAACAGGGTACGGTGAGCAGTTCTTC. The chain links TRBV9 to TRBJ2-1, with D possibly matching TRBD1 (6 bases). From germline, CDR1 is SGDLS and CDR2 YYNGEE. Between the trimmed V and J ends, which lost 1 base and 9 bases, there was a span of 11 bases. The CDR3 runs 13 residues.

The chain couples TRBV6-2 or TRBV6-3 to TRBJ2-7, with TRBD2 matching 14 bases. This CDR3 is 18 amino acids long. J lost 2 bases, V lost 2 bases, and 8 bases had no gene match. Germline V lookup: CDR1 MNHEY, CDR2 SVGEGT. CDR3 amino acids: CASSYLGLAGANAYEQYF. In DNA form, the CDR3 reads TGTGCCAGCAGTTACCTGGGACTAGCGGGGGCCAACGCCTACGAGCAGTACTTC.

The gene calls are TRBV4-1 and TRBJ1-2; D perhaps matches TRBD1 (5 bases). The CDR3 sequence is 15 residues long. V lost 1 base to trimming and J lost 3 bases, with 12 bases between them. Germline V gives CDR1 MGHRA, CDR2 YSYEKL. The CDR3 is CASSQAAGLDYGYTF. The CDR3 nucleotides read TGCGCCAGCAGCCAAGCCGCAGGGCTAGACTATGGCTACACCTTC.

The chain combines TRBV6-6 with TRBJ1-1, with TRBD1 matching 7 bases. Germline V CDR1 and CDR2: MNHNY, SVGAGI (reference sequence). This CDR3 is built from 14 residues. Trimming took 4 bases from V and 1 from J; bases not matched to a gene: 3. CDR3 sequence: CASSWRGQNTEAFF. The DNA of the CDR3 is TGTGCCAGCAGTTGGAGGGGGCAGAACACTGAAGCTTTCTTT.

The genes are TRBV7-6 and TRBJ2-7; TRBD2 matches 10 bases. This CDR3 has 16 residues. CDR1 is SGHVS, CDR2 FNYEAQ, per germline. V lost 1 base, J lost 4 bases, and 7 bases stayed unmatched. The CDR3 loop is CASSLEVAGGWYEQYF. CDR3 nucleotides: TGTGCCAGCAGCTTAGAGGTAGCGGGAGGTTGGTACGAGCAGTACTTC.

This clone was recorded only once. The chain links TRBV6-5 to TRBJ1-6; D remains ambiguous. The CDR3 is made up of 15 amino acids. V lost 2 bases to trimming and J lost 6 bases, with 11 bases between them. Germline CDR1 is MNHEY and CDR2 is SVGAGI. The CDR3 reads CASSYSGPGNSPLHF. The CDR3 nucleotides are TGTGCCAGCAGTTACAGCGGCCCCGGTAATTCACCCCTCCACTTT.

The chain links TRBV7-2 to TRBJ1-2; 12 bases map to TRBD1. Germline CDR1 reads SGHTA; CDR2 reads FQGNSA. The CDR3 has 14 amino acids. With V trimmed by 6 bases and J by 6 bases, 5 bases remained unmatched. The DNA of the CDR3 is TGTGCCAGCAGAGCCGGGACAGGGGGCAATGGCTACACCTTC. Amino acid sequence: CASRAGTGGNGYTF. Filled out from reference TRBV7-2 and TRBJ1-2, the complete variable domain reads GAGVSQSPSNKVTEKGKDVELRCDPISGHTALYWYRQSLGQGLEFLIYFQGNSAPDKSGLPSDRFSAERTGGSVSTLTIQRTQQEDSAVYLCASRAGTGGNGYTFGSGTRLTVV.

This clone has more than one count but fewer than ten. The chain joins TRBV15 to TRBJ1-1; no reliable D call. CDR3 size: 14 residues. Trimming shortened V by 1 base and J by 2 bases, and 8 bases separated the two germline ends. Germline V gene data show CDR1 as LNHNV and CDR2 as YYDKDF (reference sequence). CDR3 residues: CATSRGSDNTEAFF. The CDR3 bases are TGTGCCACCAGCAGAGGTTCGGATAACACTGAAGCTTTCTTT.

This clone was recorded a few times. The CDR3 loop is CASSQVGLNYGYTF. CDR3 DNA: TGTGCCAGCAGCCAAGTCGGCCTTAACTATGGCTACACCTTC. V and J are TRBV4-2 and TRBJ1-2; D ambiguous. CDR3 length equals 14 residues. Germline CDR1 reads LGHNA; CDR2 reads YNFKEQ. The germline V and J ends were trimmed by 1 base and 1 base, with 7 bases remaining between them.

The V and J genes are TRBV30 and TRBJ1-6, with D perhaps matching TRBD1 (5 bases). V was cut by 3 bases and J by 7 bases, with 10 bases left in between. This CDR3 has 13 residues. Germline assignment: CDR1 GTSNPN and CDR2 SVGIG (reference sequence). The CDR3, as DNA: TGTGCCTGGAGGCAACAGGAAAATTCACCCCTCCACTTT. It translates to CAWRQQENSPLHF.

The chain is built from TRBV19 and TRBJ2-1; D call uncertain. Trimming pared 7 bases from V and 0 bases from J, leaving 13 bases between. CDR3 length equals 15 residues. The V gene's germline CDR1 is LNHDA and CDR2 SQIVND (reference sequence). The CDR3 is CASNSIRSSYNEQFF. The CDR3 DNA reads TGTGCCAGTAATAGCATCCGGAGCTCCTACAATGAGCAGTTCTTC.

The V and J genes are TRBV5-1 and TRBJ2-3; D is possibly TRBD1 (5 bases). Germline V lookup: CDR1 SGHRS, CDR2 YFSETQ. Trimming pared 0 bases from V and 4 bases from J, leaving 18 bases between. CDR3 length equals 17 residues. DNA for the CDR3: TGCGCCAGCAGCTTGGCCCTATCAGGGAACAGGCCAGATACGCAGTATTTT. Protein product: CASSLALSGNRPDTQYF.

The DNA for the CDR3 is TGTGCCAGCAGTCGTTCAGGGGGGACTGAAGCTTTCTTT. Protein sequence: CASSRSGGTEAFF. The rearrangement joins TRBV12-3 or TRBV12-4 to TRBJ1-1; TRBD1 matches at 7 bases. The CDR3 sequence is 13 residues long. J was trimmed by 5 bases and V by 5 bases; bases with no gene match: 5.

The V gene is TRBV5-4, the J gene TRBJ1-1; 8 bases agree with TRBD1. Germline V gene sequence: CDR1 SGHNT, CDR2 YYREEE (reference sequence). With V trimmed by 0 bases and J by 2 bases, 6 bases remained unmatched. The CDR3 consists of 16 residues. This chain's CDR3 is CASSLGTGMGNTEAFF. The CDR3 region has the DNA TGTGCCAGCAGCTTGGGGACAGGGATGGGAAACACTGAAGCTTTCTTT.